This T cell receptor beta chain stems from a study of breast tumors, draining lymph nodes, adjacent tissues. At least ten counts were recorded for this clonotype. TCRdb re-called the multiplex PCR reads with MiXCR, one entry per CDR3 protein. The table includes about 180,000 distinct CDR3 sequences, around a third detected once. The lymph nodes were axillary draining lymph nodes from breast cancer patients. The CDR3 spans 16 residues. Deletions cut 3 bases from V and 3 bases from J, with 15 bases between. The germline V gene encodes CDR1 LNHDA and CDR2 SQIVND (reference sequence). The chain joins TRBV19 to TRBJ1-5; no reliable D call. The clonotype originates from a female donor with breast cancer. Some clones in this sample may be carry-over from other donors' samples. Material: axillary lymph node tissue. Written as DNA, the CDR3 is TGTGCCAGTAGTATTGGATCGGAATACTACAATCAGCCCCAGCATTTT. As protein: CASSIGSEYYNQPQHF.